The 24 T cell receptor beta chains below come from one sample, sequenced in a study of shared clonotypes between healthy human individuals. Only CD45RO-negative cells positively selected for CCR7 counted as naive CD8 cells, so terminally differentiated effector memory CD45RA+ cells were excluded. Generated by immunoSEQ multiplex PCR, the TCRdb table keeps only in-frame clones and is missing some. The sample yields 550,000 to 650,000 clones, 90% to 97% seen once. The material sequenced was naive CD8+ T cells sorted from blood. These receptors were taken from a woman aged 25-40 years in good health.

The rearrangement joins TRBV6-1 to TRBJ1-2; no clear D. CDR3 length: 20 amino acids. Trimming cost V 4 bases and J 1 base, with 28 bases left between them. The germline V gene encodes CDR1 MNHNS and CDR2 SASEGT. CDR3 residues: CASSGTAQLPTPELNYGYTF. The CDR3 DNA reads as TGTGCCAGCAGTGGGACTGCGCAACTACCGACCCCCGAACTTAACTATGGCTACACCTTC.

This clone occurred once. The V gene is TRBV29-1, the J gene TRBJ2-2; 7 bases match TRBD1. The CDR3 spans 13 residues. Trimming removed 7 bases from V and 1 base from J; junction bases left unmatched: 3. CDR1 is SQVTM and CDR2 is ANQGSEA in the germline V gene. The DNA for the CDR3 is TGCAGCGGACAGGGATTGAACACCGGGGAGCTGTTTTTT. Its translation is CSGQGLNTGELFF.

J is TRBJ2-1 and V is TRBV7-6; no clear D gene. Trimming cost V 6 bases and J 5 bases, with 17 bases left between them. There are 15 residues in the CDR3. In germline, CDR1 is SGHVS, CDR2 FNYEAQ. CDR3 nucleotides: TGTGCCAGCAGTCTGTCCGCATTTAACAACAATGAGCAGTTCTTC. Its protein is CASSLSAFNNNEQFF.

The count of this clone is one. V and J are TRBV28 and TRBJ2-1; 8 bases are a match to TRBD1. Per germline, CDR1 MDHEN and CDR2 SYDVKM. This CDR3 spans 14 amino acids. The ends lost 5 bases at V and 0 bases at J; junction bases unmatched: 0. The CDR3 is CASSDRGSYNEQFF. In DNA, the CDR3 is TGTGCCAGCAGTGACAGGGGCTCCTACAATGAGCAGTTCTTC.

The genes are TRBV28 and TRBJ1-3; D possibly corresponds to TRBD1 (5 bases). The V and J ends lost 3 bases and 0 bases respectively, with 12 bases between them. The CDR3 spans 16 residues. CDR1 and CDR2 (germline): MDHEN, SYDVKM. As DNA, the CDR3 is TGTGCCAGCAGTTTGTGGAGGGGTAACTCTGGAAACACCATATATTTT. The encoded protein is CASSLWRGNSGNTIYF.

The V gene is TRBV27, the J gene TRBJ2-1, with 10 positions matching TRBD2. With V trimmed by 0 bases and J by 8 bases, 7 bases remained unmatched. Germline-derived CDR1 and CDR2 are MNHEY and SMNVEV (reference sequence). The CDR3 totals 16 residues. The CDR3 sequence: CASSLSLGLAWDEQFF. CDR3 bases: TGTGCCAGCAGTTTATCACTGGGACTAGCGTGGGATGAGCAGTTCTTC.

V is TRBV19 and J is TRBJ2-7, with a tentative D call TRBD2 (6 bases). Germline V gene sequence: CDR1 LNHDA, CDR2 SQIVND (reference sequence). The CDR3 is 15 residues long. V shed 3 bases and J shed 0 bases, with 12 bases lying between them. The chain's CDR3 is CASSIYHGSSYEQYF. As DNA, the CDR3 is TGTGCCAGTAGTATTTATCACGGGAGCTCCTACGAGCAGTACTTC.

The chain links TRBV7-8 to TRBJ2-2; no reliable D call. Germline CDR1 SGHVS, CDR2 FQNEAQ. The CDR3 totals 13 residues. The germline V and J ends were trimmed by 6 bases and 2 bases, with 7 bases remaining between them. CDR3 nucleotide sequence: TGTGCCAGCAGTACCTCTAACACCGGGGAGCTGTTTTTT. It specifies CASSTSNTGELFF.

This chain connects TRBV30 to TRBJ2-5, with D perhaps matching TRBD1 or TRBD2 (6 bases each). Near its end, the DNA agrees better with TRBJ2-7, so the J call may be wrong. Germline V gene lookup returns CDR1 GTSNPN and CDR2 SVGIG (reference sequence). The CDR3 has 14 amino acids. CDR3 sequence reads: CAWSVRGTFYEQYF. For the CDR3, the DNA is TGTGCCTGGAGTGTACGCGGGACATTCTACGAGCAGTACTTC.

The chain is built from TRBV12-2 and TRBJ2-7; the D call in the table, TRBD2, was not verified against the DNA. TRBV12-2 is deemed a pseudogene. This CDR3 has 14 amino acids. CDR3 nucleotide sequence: TGTGCAAGTCGCCCCGGGACTAGCTCCTACGAGCAGTACTTC. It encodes CASRPGTSSYEQYF.

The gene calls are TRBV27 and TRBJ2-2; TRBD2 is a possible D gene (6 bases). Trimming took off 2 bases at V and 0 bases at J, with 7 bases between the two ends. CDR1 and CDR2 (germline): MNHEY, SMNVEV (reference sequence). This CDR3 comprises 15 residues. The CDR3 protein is CASSLLATNTGELFF. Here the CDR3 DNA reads TGTGCCAGCAGTTTACTAGCGACGAACACCGGGGAGCTGTTTTTT.

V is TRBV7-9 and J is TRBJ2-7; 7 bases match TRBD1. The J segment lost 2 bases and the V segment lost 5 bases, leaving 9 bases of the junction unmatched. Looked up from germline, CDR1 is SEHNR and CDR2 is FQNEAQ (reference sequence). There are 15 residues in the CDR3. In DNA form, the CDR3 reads TGTGCCAGCAGCCCTTGGGACAGCCAAACCTACGAGCAGTACTTC. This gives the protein CASSPWDSQTYEQYF.

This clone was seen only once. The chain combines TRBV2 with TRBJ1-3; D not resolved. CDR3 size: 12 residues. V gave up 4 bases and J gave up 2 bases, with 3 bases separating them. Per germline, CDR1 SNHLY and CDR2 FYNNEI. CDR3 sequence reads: CASSGTGNTIYF. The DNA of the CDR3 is TGTGCCAGCAGTGGAACTGGAAACACCATATATTTT.

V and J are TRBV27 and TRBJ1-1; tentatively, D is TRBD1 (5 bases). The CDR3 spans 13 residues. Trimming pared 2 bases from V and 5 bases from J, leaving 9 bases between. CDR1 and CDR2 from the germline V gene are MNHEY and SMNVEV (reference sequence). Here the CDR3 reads CASSLAGWTEAFF. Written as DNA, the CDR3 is TGTGCCAGCAGTTTAGCAGGGTGGACTGAAGCTTTCTTT.

Here the CDR3 DNA reads TGTGCCAGCAGCTCAAGCACAGATACGCAGTATTTT. Its protein product is CASSSSTDTQYF. This chain uses TRBV11-2 with TRBJ2-3, with D unresolved. The germline V gene encodes CDR1 SGHAT and CDR2 FQNNGV. The CDR3 runs 12 residues. V lost 4 bases and J 0 bases, leaving 2 bases between the germline ends.

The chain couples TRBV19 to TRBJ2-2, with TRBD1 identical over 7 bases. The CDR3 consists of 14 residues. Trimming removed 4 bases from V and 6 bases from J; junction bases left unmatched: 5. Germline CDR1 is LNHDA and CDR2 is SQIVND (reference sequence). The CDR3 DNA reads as TGTGCCAGTAGTACCGGGACAGTCGCCGGGGAGCTGTTTTTT. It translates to CASSTGTVAGELFF.

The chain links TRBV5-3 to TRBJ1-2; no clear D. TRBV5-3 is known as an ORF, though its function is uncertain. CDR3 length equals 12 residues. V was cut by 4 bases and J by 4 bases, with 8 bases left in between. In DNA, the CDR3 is TGTGCCAGAAGCCCGTCCCTCTATGGCTACACCTTC. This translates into CARSPSLYGYTF.

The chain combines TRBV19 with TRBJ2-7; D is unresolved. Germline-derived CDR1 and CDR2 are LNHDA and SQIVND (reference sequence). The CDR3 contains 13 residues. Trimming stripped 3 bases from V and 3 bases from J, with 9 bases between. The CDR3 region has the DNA TGTGCCAGTAGTATTTACGGCGGCTACGAGCAGTACTTC. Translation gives CASSIYGGYEQYF.

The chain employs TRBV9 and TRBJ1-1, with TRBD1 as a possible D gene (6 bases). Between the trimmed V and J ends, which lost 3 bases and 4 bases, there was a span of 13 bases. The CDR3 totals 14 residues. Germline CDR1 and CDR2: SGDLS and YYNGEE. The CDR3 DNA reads TGTGCCAGCAGCGCCGCCGGGACATCCACTGAAGCTTTCTTT. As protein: CASSAAGTSTEAFF.

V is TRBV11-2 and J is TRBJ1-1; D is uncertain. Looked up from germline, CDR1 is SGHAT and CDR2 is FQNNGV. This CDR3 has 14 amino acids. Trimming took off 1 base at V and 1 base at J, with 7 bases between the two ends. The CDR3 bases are TGTGCCAGCAGCTTAGGATGGTCGAACACTGAAGCTTTCTTT. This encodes CASSLGWSNTEAFF.

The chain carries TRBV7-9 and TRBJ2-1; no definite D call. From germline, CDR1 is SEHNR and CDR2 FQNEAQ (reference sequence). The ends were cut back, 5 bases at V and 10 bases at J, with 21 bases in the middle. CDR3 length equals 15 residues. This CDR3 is CASSPRGKLRPEQFF. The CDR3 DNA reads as TGTGCCAGCAGCCCCCGCGGCAAACTAAGACCGGAGCAGTTCTTC.

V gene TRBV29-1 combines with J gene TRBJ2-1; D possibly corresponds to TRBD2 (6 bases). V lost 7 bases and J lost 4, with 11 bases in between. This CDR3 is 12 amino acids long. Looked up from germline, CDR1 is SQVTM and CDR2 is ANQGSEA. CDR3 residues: CSGASAYNEQFF. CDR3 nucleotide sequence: TGCAGCGGAGCTAGCGCTTACAATGAGCAGTTCTTC.

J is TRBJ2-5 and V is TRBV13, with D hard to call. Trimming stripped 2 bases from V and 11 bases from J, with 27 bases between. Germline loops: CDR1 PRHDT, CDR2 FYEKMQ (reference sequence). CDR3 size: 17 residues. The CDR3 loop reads CASSLRSGRAARVQQYF. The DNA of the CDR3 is TGTGCCAGCAGCTTACGTTCGGGTCGGGCCGCTCGGGTCCAGCAGTACTTC.

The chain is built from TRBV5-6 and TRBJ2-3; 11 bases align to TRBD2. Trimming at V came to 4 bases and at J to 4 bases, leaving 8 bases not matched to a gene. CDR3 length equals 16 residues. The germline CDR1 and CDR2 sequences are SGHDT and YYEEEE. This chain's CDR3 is CASSPTSGSYPDTQYF. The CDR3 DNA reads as TGTGCCAGCAGCCCTACTAGCGGGAGTTACCCAGATACGCAGTATTTT.